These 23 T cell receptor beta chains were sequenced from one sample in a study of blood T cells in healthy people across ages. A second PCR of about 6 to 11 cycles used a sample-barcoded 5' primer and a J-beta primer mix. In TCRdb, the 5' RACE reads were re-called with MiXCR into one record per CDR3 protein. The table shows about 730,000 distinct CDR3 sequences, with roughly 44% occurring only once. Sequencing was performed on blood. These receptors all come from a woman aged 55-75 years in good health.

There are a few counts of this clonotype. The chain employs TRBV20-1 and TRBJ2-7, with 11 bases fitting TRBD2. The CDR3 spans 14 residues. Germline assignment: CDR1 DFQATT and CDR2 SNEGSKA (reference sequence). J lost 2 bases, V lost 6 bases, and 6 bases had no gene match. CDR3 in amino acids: CSAPTSGVTYEQYF. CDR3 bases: TGCAGTGCCCCGACTAGCGGGGTCACCTACGAGCAGTACTTC.

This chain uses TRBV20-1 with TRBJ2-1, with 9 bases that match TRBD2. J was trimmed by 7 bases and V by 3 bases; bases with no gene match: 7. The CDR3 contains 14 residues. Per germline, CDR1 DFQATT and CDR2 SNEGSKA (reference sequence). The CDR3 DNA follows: TGCAGTGCTAGCTCTAGCGGGATGTTAAATGAGCAGTTCTTC. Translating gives CSASSSGMLNEQFF.

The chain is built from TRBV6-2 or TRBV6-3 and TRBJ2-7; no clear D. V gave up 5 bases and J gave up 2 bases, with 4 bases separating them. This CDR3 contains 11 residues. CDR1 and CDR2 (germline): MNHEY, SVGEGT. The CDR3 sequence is CASSTTYEQYF. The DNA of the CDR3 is TGTGCCAGCAGTACTACCTACGAGCAGTACTTC.

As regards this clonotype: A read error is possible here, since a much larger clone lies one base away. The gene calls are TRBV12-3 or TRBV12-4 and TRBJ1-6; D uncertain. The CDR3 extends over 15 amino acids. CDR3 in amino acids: CTSSLVGKGWSPLHF. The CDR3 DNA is TGTACCAGCAGTTTAGTTGGGAAGGGATGGTCACCCCTCCACTTT.

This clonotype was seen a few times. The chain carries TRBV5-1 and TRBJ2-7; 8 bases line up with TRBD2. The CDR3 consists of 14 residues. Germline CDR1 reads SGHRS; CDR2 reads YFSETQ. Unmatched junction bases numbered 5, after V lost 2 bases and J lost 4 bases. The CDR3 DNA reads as TGCGCCAGCAGCTTCGACAGCGGGAGTTACGAGCAGTACTTC. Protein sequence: CASSFDSGSYEQYF.

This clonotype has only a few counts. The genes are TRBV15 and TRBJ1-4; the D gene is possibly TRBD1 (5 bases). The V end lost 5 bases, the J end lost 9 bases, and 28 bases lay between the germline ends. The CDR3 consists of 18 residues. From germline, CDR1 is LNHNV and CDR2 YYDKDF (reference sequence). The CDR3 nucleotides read TGTGCCACCAGCCCCCGTCTGAGATCACAGGTCTACGAGCAAAAACTGTTTTTT. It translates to CATSPRLRSQVYEQKLFF.

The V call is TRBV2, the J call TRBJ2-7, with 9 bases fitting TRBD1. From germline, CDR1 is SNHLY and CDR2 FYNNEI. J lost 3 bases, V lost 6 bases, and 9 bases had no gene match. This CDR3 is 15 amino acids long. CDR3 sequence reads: CASSPRGQGDYEQYF. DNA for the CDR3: TGTGCCAGCAGCCCCCGGGGACAGGGTGACTACGAGCAGTACTTC.

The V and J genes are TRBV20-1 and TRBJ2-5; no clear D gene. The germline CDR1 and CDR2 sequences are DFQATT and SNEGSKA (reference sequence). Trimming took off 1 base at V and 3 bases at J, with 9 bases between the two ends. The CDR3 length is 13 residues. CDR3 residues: CSARGTSKETQYF. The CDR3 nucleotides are TGCAGTGCTAGAGGAACCAGTAAAGAGACCCAGTACTTC.

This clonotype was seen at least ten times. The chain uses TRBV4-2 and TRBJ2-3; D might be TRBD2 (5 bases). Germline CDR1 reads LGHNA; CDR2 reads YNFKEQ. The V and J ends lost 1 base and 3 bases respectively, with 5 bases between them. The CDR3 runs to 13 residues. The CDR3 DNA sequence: TGTGCCAGCAGCCAAGGGAGGACAGATACGCAGTATTTT. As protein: CASSQGRTDTQYF.

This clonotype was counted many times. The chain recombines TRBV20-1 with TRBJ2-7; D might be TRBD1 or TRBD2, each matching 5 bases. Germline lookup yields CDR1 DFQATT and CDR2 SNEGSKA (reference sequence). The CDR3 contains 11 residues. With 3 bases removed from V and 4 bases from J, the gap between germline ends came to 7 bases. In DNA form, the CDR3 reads TGCAGTGCTAGCGGGGCTTACGAGCAGTACTTC. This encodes CSASGAYEQYF.

As DNA, the CDR3 is TGTGCCAGCAGCAGCGGACTAGCGGGGGCCTCCCATACGCAGTATTTT. Translated, it gives CASSSGLAGASHTQYF. The rearrangement joins TRBV7-3 to TRBJ2-3; TRBD2 matches 13 bases. Germline assignment: CDR1 SGHTA and CDR2 FQGTGA. V lost 5 bases to trimming and J lost 7 bases; unmatched junction nucleotides: 9. The CDR3 contains 16 residues.

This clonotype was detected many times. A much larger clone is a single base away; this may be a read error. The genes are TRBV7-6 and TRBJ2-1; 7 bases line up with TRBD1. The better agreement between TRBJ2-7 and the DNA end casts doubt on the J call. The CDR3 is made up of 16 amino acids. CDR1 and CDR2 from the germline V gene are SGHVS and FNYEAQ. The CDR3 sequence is CASSLADRALYNEQYF. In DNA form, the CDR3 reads TGTGCCAGCAGCTTAGCAGACAGGGCCCTTTACAATGAGCAGTACTTC.

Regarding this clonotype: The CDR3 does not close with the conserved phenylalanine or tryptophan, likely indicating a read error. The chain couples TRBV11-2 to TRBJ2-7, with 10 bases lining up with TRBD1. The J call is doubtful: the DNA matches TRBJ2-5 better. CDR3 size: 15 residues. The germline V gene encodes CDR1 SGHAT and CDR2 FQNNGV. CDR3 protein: CASSLGQGRRETQYS. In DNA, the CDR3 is TGTGCCAGCAGCTTGGGACAGGGGCGTAGAGAGACCCAGTACTCC.

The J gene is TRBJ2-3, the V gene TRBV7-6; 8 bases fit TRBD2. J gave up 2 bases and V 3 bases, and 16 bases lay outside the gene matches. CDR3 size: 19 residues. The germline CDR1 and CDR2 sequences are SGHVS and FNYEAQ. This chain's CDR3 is CASSFRGGAGLVDTDTQYF. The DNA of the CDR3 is TGTGCCAGCAGCTTCCGGGGGGGAGCGGGACTAGTGGACACAGATACGCAGTATTTT. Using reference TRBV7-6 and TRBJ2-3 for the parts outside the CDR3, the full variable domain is GAGVSQSPRYKVTKRGQDVALRCDPISGHVSLYWYRQALGQGPEFLTYFNYEAQQDKSGLPNDRFSAERPEGSISTLTIQRTEQRDSAMYRCASSFRGGAGLVDTDTQYFGPGTRLTVL.

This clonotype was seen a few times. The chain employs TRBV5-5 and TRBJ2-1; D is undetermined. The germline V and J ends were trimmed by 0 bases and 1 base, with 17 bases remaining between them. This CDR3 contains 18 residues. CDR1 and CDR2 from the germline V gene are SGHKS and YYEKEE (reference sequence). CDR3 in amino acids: CASSLVAPSRFSYNEQFF. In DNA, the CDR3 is TGTGCCAGCAGCTTGGTAGCCCCCTCCCGTTTTTCCTACAATGAGCAGTTCTTC. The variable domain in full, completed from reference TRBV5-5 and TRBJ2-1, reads DAGVTQSPTHLIKTRGQQVTLRCSPISGHKSVSWYQQVLGQGPQFIFQYYEKEERGRGNFPDRFSARQFPNYSSELNVNALLLGDSALYLCASSLVAPSRFSYNEQFFGPGTRLTVL.

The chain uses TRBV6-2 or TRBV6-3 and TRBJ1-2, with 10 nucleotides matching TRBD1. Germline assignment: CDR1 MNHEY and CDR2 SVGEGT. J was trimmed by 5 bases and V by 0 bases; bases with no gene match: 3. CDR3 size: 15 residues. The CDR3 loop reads CASSYSDRGTYGYTF. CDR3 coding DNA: TGTGCCAGCAGTTACTCGGACAGGGGGACGTATGGCTACACCTTC.

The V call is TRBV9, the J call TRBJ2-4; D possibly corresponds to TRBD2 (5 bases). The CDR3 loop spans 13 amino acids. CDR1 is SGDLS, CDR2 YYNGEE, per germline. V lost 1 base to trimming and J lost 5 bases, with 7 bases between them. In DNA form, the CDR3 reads TGTGCCAGCAGCGTATGGGGAGAAAACATTCAGTACTTC. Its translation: CASSVWGENIQYF. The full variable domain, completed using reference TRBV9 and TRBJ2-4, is DSGVTQTPKHLITATGQRVTLRCSPRSGDLSVYWYQQSLDQGLQFLIQYYNGEERAKGNILERFSAQQFPDLHSELNLSSLELGDSALYFCASSVWGENIQYFGAGTRLSVL.

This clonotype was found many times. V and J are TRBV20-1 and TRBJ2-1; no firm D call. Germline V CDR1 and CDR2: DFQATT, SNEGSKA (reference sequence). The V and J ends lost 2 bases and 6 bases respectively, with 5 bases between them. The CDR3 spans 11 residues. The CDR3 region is CSARPGNEQFF. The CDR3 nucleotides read TGCAGTGCTAGACCCGGCAATGAGCAGTTCTTC.

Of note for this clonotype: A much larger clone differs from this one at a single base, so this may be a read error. The CDR3 coding sequence is TGCAGTGCCGCCCCCGGGCTAGCGGGCCCCAATGAGCAGTACTTC. Protein product: CSAAPGLAGPNEQYF. The genes are TRBV20-1 and TRBJ2-7; 8 bases agree with TRBD2. The ends lost 6 bases at V and 7 bases at J; junction bases unmatched: 17. The CDR3 sequence is 15 residues long. In germline, CDR1 is DFQATT, CDR2 SNEGSKA (reference sequence).

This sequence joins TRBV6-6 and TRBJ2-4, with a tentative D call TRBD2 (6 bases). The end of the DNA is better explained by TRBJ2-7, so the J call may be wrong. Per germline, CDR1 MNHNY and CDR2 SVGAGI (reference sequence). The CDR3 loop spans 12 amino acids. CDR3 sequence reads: CASRILAFEQYF. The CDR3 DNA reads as TGTGCCAGCAGGATACTAGCATTCGAGCAGTACTTC.

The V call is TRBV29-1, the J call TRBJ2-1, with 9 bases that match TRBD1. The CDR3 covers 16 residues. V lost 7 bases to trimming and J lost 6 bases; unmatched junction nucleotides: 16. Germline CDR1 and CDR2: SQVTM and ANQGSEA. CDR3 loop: CSASGDRDAGSNEQFF. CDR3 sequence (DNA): TGCAGCGCATCCGGGGACAGGGACGCTGGATCCAATGAGCAGTTCTTC.

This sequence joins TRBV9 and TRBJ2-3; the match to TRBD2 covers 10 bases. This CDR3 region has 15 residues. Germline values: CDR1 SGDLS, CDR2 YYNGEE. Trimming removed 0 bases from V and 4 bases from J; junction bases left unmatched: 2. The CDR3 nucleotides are TGTGCCAGCAGCGTAGCACTAGCGGGGCCAGATACGCAGTATTTT. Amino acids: CASSVALAGPDTQYF.

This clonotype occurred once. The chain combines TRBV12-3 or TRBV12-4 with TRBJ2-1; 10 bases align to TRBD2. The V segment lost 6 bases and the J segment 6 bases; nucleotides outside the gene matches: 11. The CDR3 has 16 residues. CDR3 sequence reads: CASSPIAGGAGNEQFF. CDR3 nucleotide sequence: TGTGCCAGCAGCCCAATAGCGGGAGGTGCCGGCAATGAGCAGTTCTTC.